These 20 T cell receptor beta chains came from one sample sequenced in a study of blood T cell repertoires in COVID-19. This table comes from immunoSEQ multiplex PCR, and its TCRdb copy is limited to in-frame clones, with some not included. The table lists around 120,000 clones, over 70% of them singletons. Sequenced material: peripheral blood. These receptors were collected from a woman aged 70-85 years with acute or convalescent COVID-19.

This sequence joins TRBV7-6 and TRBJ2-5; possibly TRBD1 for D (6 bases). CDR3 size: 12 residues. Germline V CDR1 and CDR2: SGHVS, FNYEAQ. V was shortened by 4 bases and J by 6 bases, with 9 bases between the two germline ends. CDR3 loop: CASSYQGQTQYF. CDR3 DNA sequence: TGTGCCAGCAGCTACCAGGGGCAGACCCAGTACTTC.

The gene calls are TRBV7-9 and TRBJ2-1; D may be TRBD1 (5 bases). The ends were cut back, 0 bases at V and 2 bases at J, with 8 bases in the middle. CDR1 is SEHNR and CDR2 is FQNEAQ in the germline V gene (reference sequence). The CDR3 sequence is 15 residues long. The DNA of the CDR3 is TGTGCCAGCAGCTTAGCGTCCAGGGCCTACAATGAGCAGTTCTTC. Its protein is CASSLASRAYNEQFF. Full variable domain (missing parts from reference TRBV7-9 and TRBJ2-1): DTGVSQNPRHKITKRGQNVTFRCDPISEHNRLYWYRQTLGQGPEFLTYFQNEAQLEKSRLLSDRFSAERPKGSFSTLEIQRTEQGDSAMYLCASSLASRAYNEQFFGPGTRLTVL.

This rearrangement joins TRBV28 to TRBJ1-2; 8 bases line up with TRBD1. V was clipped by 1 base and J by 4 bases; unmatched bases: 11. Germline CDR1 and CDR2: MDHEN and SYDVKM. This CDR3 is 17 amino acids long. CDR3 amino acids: CASSLLGADRVGYGYTF. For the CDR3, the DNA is TGTGCCAGCAGTTTATTGGGGGCGGACAGGGTGGGCTATGGCTACACCTTC.

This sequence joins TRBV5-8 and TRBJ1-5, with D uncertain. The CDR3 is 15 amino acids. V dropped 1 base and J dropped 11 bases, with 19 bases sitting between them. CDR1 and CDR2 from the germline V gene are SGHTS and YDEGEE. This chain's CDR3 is CASSLMPGPGSAQHF. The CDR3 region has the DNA TGTGCCAGCAGCTTGATGCCCGGTCCGGGTTCGGCCCAGCATTTT.

The CDR3 reads CASSWSWDYVVGSTDTQYF. CDR3 DNA sequence: TGTGCCAGCAGCTGGAGTTGGGACTACGTCGTAGGGAGCACAGATACGCAGTATTTT. The chain uses TRBV5-5 and TRBJ2-3; TRBD2 aligns across 7 bases. Trimming cost V 3 bases and J 0 bases; bases outside gene matches: 16. CDR1 SGHKS and CDR2 YYEKEE come from the germline V gene (reference sequence). This CDR3 contains 19 residues.

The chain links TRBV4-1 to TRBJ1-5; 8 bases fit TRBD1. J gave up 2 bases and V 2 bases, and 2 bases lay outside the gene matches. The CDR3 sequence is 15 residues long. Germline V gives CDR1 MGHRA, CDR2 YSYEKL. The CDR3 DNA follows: TGCGCCAGCAGCCAACACAGGGGGGGCAATCAGCCCCAGCATTTT. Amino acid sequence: CASSQHRGGNQPQHF.

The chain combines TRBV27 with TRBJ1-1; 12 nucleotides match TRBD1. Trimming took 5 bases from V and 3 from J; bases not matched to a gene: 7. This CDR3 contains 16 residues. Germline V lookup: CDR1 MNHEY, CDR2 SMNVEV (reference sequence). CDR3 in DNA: TGTGCCAGCAGTGCCGGGACAGGGGGCGCGTACACTGAAGCTTTCTTT. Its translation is CASSAGTGGAYTEAFF.

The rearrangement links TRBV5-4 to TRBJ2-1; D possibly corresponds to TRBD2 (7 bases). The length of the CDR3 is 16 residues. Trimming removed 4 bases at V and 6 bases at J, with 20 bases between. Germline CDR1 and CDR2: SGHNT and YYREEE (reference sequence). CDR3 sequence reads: CASSPPRGGAVNEQFF. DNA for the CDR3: TGTGCCAGCAGCCCACCGAGGGGGGGGGCTGTCAATGAGCAGTTCTTC.

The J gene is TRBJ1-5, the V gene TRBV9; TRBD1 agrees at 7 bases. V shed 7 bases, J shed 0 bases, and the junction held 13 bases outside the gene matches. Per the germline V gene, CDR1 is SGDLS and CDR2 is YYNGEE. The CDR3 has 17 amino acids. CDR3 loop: CASPLGDRAHSNQPQHF. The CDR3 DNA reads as TGTGCCAGCCCGCTGGGGGACAGAGCTCATAGCAATCAGCCCCAGCATTTT.

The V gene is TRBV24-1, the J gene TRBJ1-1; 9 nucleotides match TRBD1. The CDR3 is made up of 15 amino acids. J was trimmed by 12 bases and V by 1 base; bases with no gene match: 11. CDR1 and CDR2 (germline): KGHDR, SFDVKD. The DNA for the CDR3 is TGTGCCACCAGTGATTTTTCCGGGACAGGGATGCGTACTTTCTTT. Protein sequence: CATSDFSGTGMRTFF.

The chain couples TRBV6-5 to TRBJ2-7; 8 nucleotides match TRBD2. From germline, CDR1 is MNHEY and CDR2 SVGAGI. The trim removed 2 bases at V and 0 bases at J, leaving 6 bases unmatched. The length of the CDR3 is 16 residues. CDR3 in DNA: TGTGCCAGCAGTTACGACGCGGGGGGTTCCTCCTACGAGCAGTACTTC. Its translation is CASSYDAGGSSYEQYF.

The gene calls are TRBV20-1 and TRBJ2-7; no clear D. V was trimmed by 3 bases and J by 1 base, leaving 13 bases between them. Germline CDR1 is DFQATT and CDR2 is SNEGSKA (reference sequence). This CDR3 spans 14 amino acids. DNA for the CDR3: TGCAGTGCTAGTGGGTACGCCGCGTCCTACGAGCAGTACTTC. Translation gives CSASGYAASYEQYF.

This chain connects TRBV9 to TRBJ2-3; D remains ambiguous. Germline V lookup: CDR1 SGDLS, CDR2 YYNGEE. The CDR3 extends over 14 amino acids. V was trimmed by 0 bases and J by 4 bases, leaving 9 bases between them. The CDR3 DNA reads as TGTGCCAGCAGCGTAGTCACCCAGTCAGATACGCAGTATTTT. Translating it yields CASSVVTQSDTQYF.

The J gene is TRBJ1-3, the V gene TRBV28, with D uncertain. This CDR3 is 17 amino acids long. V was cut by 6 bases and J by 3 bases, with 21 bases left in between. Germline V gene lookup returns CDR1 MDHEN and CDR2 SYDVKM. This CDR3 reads CASRSFGVYTSGNTIYF. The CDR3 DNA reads TGTGCCAGCAGGAGTTTTGGAGTGTACACAAGTGGAAACACCATATATTTT.

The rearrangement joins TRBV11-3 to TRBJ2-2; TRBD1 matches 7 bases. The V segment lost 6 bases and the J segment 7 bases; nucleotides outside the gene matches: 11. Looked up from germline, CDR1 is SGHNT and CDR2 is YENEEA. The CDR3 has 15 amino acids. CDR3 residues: CASRSGTVTHGELFF. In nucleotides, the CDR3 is TGTGCCAGCAGGTCCGGGACAGTGACGCACGGGGAGCTGTTTTTT.

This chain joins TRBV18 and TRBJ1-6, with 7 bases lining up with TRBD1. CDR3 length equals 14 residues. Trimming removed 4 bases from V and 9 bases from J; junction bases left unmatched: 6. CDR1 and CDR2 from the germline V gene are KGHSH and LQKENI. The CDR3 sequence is CASSRDRESSPLHF. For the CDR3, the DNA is TGTGCCAGCTCACGCGACAGGGAGAGTTCACCCCTCCACTTT. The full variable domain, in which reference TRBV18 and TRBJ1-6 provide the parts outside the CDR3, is NAGVMQNPRHLVRRRGQEARLRCSPMKGHSHVYWYRQLPEEGLKFMVYLQKENIIDESGMPKERFSAEFPKEGPSILRIQQVVRGDSAAYFCASSRDRESSPLHFGNGTRLTVT.

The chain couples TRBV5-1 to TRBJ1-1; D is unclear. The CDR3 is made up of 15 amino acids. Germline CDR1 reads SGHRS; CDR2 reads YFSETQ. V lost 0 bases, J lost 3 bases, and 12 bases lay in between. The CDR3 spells CASSLVAGSDTEAFF. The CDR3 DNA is TGCGCCAGCAGCTTGGTGGCGGGGTCGGACACTGAAGCTTTCTTT.

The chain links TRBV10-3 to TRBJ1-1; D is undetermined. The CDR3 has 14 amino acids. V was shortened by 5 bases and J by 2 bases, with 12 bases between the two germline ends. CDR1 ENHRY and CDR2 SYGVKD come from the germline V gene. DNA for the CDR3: TGTGCCATCAGTTGGAGCAACGACAACACTGAAGCTTTCTTT. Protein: CAISWSNDNTEAFF.

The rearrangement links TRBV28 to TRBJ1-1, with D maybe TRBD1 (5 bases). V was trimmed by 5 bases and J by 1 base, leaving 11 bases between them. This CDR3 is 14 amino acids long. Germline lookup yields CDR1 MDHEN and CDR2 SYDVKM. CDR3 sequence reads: CASSLPGENTEAFF. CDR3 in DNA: TGTGCCAGCAGTCTCCCGGGGGAGAACACTGAAGCTTTCTTT.

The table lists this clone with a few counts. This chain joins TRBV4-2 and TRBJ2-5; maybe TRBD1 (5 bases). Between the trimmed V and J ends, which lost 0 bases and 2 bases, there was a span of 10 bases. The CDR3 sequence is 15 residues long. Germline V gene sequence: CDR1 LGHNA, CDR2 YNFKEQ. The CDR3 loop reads CASSQELGQQETQYF. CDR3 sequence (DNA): TGTGCCAGCAGCCAAGAGTTGGGGCAGCAAGAGACCCAGTACTTC.